A selection of T cell receptor beta chains follows, all from one sample in a study of Graves' ophthalmopathy and Graves' hyperthyroidism. TCRdb called the multiplex PCR reads again in MiXCR, with one record for every CDR3 protein. The sample lists roughly 410,000 distinct CDR3 sequences; 15% were seen once. The sequencing sample was made of peripheral blood. The receptor source for this set is a woman between 18 and 29 years old with stable Graves' hyperthyroidism. CDR3s include the opening cysteine and the closing phenylalanine or tryptophan. The D gene is left open where the match is weak. Some rows mark clone size as missing; the rest say once, few, many or name a class of expanded clone.

j_gene: TRBJ2-7
abundance: many
d_gene: TRBD1
len: 15
v_gene: TRBV20-1
CDR3aa: CSASTGGDSWDEQYF
CDR3nt: TGCAGTGCATCGACAGGGGGCGACTCCTGGGACGAGCAGTACTTC

j_gene: TRBJ2-2
abundance: many
d_gene: TRBD2
len: 15
v_gene: TRBV24-1
CDR3aa: CATTSGGSGTGELFF
CDR3nt: TGTGCCACCACTAGCGGGGGGTCCGGCACCGGGGAGCTGTTTTTT

j_gene: TRBJ2-2
abundance: many
d_gene: -
len: 14
v_gene: TRBV20-1
CDR3aa: CSASFNEGAGELFF
CDR3nt: TGCAGTGCTAGTTTCAACGAAGGGGCCGGGGAGCTGTTTTTT

j_gene: TRBJ1-1
abundance: -
d_gene: -
len: 15
v_gene: TRBV7-8
CDR3aa: CASSLRSGGGTEAFF
CDR3nt: TGTGCCAGCAGCCTCAGGTCCGGGGGAGGAACTGAAGCTTTCTTT

j_gene: TRBJ1-1
abundance: many
d_gene: -
len: 16
v_gene: TRBV20-1
CDR3aa: CSARDFTGERNTEAFF
CDR3nt: TGCAGTGCTAGAGATTTCACGGGGGAGAGGAATACTGAAGCTTTCTTT

j_gene: TRBJ1-2
abundance: -
d_gene: -
len: 14
v_gene: TRBV20-1
CDR3aa: CSASPEWTGYGYTF
CDR3nt: TGCAGTGCTAGCCCCGAATGGACGGGCTATGGCTACACCTTC

j_gene: TRBJ2-7
abundance: many
d_gene: -
len: 13
v_gene: TRBV24-1
CDR3aa: CATSDPSSYEQYF
CDR3nt: TGTGCCACCAGTGACCCCAGCTCCTACGAGCAGTACTTC

j_gene: TRBJ1-1
abundance: few
d_gene: -
len: 14
v_gene: TRBV12-3/TRBV12-4
CDR3aa: CASSLRVLNTDAFF
CDR3nt: TGTGCCAGCAGTTTACGGGTACTGAACACTGATGCTTTCTTT

j_gene: TRBJ2-4
abundance: many
d_gene: -
len: 11
v_gene: TRBV10-1
CDR3aa: CASSDTSIQYF
CDR3nt: TGCGCCAGCAGTGACACGAGCATTCAGTACTTC

j_gene: TRBJ2-7
abundance: -
d_gene: -
len: 14
v_gene: TRBV2
CDR3aa: CASSGPVSSYEQYF
CDR3nt: TGTGCCAGCAGTGGTCCGGTGAGCTCCTACGAGCAGTACTTC

j_gene: TRBJ2-7
abundance: many
d_gene: -
len: 14
v_gene: TRBV7-8
CDR3aa: CASSLEGFGYEQYF
CDR3nt: TGTGCCAGCAGCTTAGAGGGGTTCGGGTACGAGCAGTACTTC

j_gene: TRBJ2-2
abundance: many
d_gene: TRBD1
len: 15
v_gene: TRBV7-9
CDR3aa: CASTPDRANTGELFF
CDR3nt: TGTGCCAGCACACCAGACAGGGCGAACACCGGGGAGCTGTTTTTT

j_gene: TRBJ2-5
abundance: many
d_gene: TRBD2
len: 16
v_gene: TRBV12-3/TRBV12-4
CDR3aa: CASRPGLAGGQETQYF
CDR3nt: TGTGCCAGCAGACCCGGACTAGCGGGGGGGCAAGAGACCCAGTACTTC

j_gene: TRBJ1-1
abundance: few
d_gene: -
len: 15
v_gene: TRBV5-4
CDR3aa: CASSSGIRVHTEAFF
CDR3nt: TGTGCCAGCAGCTCGGGAATTAGAGTCCACACTGAAGCTTTCTTT

j_gene: TRBJ1-2
abundance: -
d_gene: TRBD1
len: 16
v_gene: TRBV3-1
CDR3aa: CASSLGGGRNNYGYTF
CDR3nt: TGTGCCAGCAGCCTCGGAGGGGGCAGGAATAACTATGGCTACACCTTC

j_gene: TRBJ1-2
abundance: many
d_gene: -
len: 12
v_gene: TRBV29-1
CDR3aa: CSVQGRGYGYTF
CDR3nt: TGCAGCGTTCAGGGAAGGGGCTATGGCTACACCTTC

j_gene: TRBJ2-5
abundance: -
d_gene: TRBD2
len: 18
v_gene: TRBV11-2
CDR3aa: CASSSPRRGGRLEETQYF
CDR3nt: TGTGCCAGCAGCTCCCCTCGGCGGGGGGGCCGGTTAGAAGAGACCCAGTACTTC

j_gene: TRBJ2-7
abundance: many
d_gene: -
len: 13
v_gene: TRBV6-1
CDR3aa: CASIRAFSYEQYF
CDR3nt: TGTGCCAGCATCAGGGCATTCTCCTACGAGCAGTACTTC

j_gene: TRBJ1-1
abundance: many
d_gene: -
len: 12
v_gene: TRBV19
CDR3aa: CASWSYGTEAFF
CDR3nt: TGTGCCAGTTGGTCCTACGGCACTGAAGCTTTCTTT

j_gene: TRBJ1-5
abundance: many
d_gene: -
len: 12
v_gene: TRBV19
CDR3aa: CASRGEGQPQHF
CDR3nt: TGTGCCAGTAGGGGGGAGGGGCAGCCCCAGCATTTT